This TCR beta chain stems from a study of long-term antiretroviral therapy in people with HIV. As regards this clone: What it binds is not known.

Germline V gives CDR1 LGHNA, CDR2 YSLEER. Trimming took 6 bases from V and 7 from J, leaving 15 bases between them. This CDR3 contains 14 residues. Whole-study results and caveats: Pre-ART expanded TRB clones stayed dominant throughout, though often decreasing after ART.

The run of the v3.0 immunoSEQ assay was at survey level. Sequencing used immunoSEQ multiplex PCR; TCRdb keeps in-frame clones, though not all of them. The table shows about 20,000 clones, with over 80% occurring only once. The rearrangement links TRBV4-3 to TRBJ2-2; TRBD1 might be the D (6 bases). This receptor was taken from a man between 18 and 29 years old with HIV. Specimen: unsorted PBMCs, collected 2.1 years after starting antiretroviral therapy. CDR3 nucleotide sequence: TGCGCCAGCAGTATGGGGGCCCTGGGCGGGGAGCTGTTTTTT. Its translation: CASSMGALGGELFF.